This TCR beta chain was retrieved from a study of blood T cells in healthy people across ages. For the second PCR, which ran for roughly 7 to 11 cycles, a sample-barcoded 5' primer and a J-beta primer mix were used. TCRdb ran MiXCR on the 5' RACE reads and lists one entry per CDR3 protein. The repertoire holds 760,000 or so distinct CDR3 sequences, with 25% as singletons. In the case of this clonotype: Its target is unknown.

Peripheral blood from each donor was collected in a volume of ten milliliters. Study conclusions and caveats: Whereas aged donors had fewer naive CD4+ cells, long-lived donors had more of them and higher diversity.

The CDR3 loop spans 14 amino acids. CDR1 SEHNR and CDR2 FQNEAQ come from the germline V gene (reference sequence). Deletions cut 5 bases from V and 2 bases from J, with 13 bases between. This same sample was also part of a study on T cells of mothers and their children. That work adds: Study donors consisted of a few healthy Caucasian mothers and their six children.

The chain is built from TRBV7-9 and TRBJ2-7, with a possible D match to TRBD1 (6 bases). Material: blood. This receptor was taken from a boy between 5 and 17 years old in good health. CDR3 coding DNA: TGTGCCAGCAGCCCCATACAGGGTACCTACGAGCAGTACTTC. It is translated as CASSPIQGTYEQYF.